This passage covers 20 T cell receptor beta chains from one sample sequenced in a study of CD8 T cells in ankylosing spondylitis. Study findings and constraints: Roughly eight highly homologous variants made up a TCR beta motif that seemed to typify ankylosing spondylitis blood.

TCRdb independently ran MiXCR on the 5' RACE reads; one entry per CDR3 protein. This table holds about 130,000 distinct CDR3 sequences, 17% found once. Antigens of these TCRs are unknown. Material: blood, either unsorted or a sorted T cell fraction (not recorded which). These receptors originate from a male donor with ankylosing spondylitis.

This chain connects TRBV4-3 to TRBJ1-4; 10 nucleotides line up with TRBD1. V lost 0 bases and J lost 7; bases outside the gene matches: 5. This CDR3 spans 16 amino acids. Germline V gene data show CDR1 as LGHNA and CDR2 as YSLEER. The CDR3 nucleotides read TGCGCCAGCAGCCAAGAGCTAGGGACAGGGGCTGAAAAACTGTTTTTT. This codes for CASSQELGTGAEKLFF.

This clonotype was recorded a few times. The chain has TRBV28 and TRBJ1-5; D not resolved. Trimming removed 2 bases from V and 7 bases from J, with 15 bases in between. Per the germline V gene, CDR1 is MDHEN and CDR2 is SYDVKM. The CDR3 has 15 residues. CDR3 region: CASSLGVGGSQPQHF. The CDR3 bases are TGTGCCAGCAGTTTAGGGGTCGGCGGGTCCCAGCCCCAGCATTTT.

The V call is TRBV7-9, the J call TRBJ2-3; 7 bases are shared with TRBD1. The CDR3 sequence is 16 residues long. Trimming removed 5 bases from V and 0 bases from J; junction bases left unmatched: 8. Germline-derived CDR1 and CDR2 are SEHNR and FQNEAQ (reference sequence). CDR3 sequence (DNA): TGTGCCAGCAGCGCCCGGGACAGACTTAGCACAGATACGCAGTATTTT. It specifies CASSARDRLSTDTQYF.

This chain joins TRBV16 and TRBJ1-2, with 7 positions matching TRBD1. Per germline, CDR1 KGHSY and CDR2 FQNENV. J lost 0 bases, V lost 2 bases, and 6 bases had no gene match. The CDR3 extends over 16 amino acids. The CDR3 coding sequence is TGTGCCAGCAGCCAACGGGTGCAGGGGGCTAACTATGGCTACACCTTC. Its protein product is CASSQRVQGANYGYTF.

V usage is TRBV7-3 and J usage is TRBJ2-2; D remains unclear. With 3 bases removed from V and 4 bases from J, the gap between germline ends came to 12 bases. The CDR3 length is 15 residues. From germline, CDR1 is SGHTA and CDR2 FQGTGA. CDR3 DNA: TGTGCCAGCAGCTTTGCCGAGGATGGCACCGGGGAGCTGTTTTTT. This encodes CASSFAEDGTGELFF. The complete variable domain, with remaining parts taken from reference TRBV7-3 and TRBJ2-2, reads GAGVSQTPSNKVTEKGKYVELRCDPISGHTALYWYRQSLGQGPEFLIYFQGTGAADDSGLPNDRFFAVRPEGSVSTLKIQRTERGDSAVYLCASSFAEDGTGELFFGEGSRLTVL.

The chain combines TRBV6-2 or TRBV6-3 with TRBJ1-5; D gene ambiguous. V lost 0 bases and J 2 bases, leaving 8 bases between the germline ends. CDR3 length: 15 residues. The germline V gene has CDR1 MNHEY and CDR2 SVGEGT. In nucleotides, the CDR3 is TGTGCCAGCAGTTACTCGACGTGGGGCAATCAGCCCCAGCATTTT. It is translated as CASSYSTWGNQPQHF.

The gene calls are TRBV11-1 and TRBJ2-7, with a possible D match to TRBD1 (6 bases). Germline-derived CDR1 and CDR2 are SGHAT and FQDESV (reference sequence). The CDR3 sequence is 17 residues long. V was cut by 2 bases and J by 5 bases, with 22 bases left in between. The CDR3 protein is CASSLFPDSGHSNEQYF. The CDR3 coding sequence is TGTGCCAGCAGCTTATTTCCCGATTCGGGACACTCTAACGAGCAGTACTTC.

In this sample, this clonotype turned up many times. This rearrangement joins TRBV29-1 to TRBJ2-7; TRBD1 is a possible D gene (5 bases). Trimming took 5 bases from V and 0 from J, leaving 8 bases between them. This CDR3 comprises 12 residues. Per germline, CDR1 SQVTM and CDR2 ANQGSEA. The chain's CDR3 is CSVLDNSYEQYF. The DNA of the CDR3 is TGCAGCGTTCTGGACAACTCCTACGAGCAGTACTTC.

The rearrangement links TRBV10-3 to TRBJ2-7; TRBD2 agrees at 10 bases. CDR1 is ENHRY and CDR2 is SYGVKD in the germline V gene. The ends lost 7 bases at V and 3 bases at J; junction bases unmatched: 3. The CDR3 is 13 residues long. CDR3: CAIKREGLYEQYF. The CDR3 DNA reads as TGTGCCATCAAGCGGGAGGGCCTCTACGAGCAGTACTTC.

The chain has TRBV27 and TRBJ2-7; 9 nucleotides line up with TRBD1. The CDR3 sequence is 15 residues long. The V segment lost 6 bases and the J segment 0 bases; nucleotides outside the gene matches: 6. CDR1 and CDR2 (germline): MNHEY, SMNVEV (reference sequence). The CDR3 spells CASSPTGGNSYEQYF. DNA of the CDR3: TGTGCCAGCAGCCCGACAGGGGGGAACTCCTACGAGCAGTACTTC.

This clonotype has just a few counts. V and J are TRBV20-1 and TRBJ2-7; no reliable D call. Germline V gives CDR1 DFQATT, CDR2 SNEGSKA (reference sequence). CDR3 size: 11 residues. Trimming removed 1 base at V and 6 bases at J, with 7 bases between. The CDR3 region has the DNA TGCAGTGCTAGAGGGACGCCCGAGCAGTACTTC. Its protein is CSARGTPEQYF.

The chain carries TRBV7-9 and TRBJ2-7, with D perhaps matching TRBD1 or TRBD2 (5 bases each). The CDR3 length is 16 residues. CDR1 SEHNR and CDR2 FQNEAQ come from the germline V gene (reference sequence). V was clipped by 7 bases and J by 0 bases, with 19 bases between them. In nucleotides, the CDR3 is TGTGCCAGCACCCCGACCGGGGCCTACCCCTCCTACGAGCAGTACTTC. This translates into CASTPTGAYPSYEQYF.

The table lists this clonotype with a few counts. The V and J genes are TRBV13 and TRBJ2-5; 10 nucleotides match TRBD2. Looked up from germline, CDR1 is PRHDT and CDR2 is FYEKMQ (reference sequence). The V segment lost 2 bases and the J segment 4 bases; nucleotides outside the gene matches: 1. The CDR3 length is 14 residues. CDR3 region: CASSLTSGAETQYF. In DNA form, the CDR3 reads TGTGCCAGCAGCTTAACTAGCGGGGCAGAGACCCAGTACTTC.

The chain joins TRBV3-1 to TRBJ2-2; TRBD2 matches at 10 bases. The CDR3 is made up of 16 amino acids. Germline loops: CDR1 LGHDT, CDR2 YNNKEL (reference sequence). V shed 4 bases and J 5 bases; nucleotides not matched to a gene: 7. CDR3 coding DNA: TGTGCCAGCAGCCGACCGCTAGCGGGAGAAACCGGGGAGCTGTTTTTT. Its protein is CASSRPLAGETGELFF.

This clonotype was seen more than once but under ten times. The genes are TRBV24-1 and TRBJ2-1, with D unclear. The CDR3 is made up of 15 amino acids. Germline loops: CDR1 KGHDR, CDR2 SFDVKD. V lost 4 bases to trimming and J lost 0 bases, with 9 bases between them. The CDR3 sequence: CATSDGRSSYNEQFF. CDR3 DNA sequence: TGTGCCACCAGTGACGGGCGGAGCTCCTACAATGAGCAGTTCTTC.

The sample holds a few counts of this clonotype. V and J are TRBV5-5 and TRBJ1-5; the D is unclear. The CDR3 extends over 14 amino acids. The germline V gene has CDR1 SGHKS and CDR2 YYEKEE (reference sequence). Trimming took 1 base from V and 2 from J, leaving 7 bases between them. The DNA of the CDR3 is TGTGCCAGCAGCTTGCGGACGGGCAATCAGCCCCAGCATTTT. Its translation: CASSLRTGNQPQHF. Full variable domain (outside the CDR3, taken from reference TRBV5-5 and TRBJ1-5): DAGVTQSPTHLIKTRGQQVTLRCSPISGHKSVSWYQQVLGQGPQFIFQYYEKEERGRGNFPDRFSARQFPNYSSELNVNALLLGDSALYLCASSLRTGNQPQHFGDGTRLSIL.

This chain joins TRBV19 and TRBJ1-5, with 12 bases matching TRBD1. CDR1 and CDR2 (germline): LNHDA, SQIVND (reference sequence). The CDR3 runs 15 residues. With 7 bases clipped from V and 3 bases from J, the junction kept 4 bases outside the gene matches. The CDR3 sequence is CASTAGQGANQPQHF. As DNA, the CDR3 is TGTGCCAGTACCGCGGGACAGGGGGCCAATCAGCCCCAGCATTTT. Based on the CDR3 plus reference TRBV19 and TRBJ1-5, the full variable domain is DGGITQSPKYLFRKEGQNVTLSCEQNLNHDAMYWYRQDPGQGLRLIYYSQIVNDFQKGDIAEGYSVSREKKESFPLTVTSAQKNPTAFYLCASTAGQGANQPQHFGDGTRLSIL.

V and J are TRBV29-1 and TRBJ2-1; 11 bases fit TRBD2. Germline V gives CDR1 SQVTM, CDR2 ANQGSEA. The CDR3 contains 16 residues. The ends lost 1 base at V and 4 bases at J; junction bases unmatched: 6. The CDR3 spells CSVEGGTSGLYNEQFF. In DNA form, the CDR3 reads TGCAGCGTTGAAGGGGGGACTAGCGGATTATACAATGAGCAGTTCTTC.

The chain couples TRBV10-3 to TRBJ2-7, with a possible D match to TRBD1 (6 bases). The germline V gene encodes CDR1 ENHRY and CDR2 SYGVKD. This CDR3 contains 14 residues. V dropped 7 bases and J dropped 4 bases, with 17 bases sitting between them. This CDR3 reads CAITEGVGAYEQYF. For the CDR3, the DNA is TGTGCCATCACCGAGGGGGTAGGAGCTTACGAGCAGTACTTC.

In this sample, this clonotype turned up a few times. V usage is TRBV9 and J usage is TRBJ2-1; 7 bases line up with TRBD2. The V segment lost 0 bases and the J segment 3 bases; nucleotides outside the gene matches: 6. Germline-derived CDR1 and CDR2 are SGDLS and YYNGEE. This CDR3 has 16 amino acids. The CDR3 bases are TGTGCCAGCAGCGTAGGCGGGAGAGGGGACTACAATGAGCAGTTCTTC. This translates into CASSVGGRGDYNEQFF.